Included here is one TCR beta chain sequence, with context. TCRdb re-analysed the 5' RACE reads in MiXCR, keeping a single row per CDR3 protein. The sample has fewer than 250,000 distinct CDR3 sequences; about 7.5% are singletons. This entry is derived from a study of identical twins. Trimming cost V 4 bases and J 1 base; bases outside gene matches: 2. The CDR3 covers 14 residues. The same data also contributed to another study, on yellow fever vaccine responses in identical twins.

The clonotype comes from a young woman in good health. The chain uses TRBV12-3 or TRBV12-4 and TRBJ2-3; 7 bases are a match to TRBD2. The source material was CD8+ T cells sorted from blood. This chain's CDR3 is CASSWLAGTDTQYF. In DNA form, the CDR3 reads TGTGCCAGCAGTTGGCTAGCGGGCACAGATACGCAGTATTTT.